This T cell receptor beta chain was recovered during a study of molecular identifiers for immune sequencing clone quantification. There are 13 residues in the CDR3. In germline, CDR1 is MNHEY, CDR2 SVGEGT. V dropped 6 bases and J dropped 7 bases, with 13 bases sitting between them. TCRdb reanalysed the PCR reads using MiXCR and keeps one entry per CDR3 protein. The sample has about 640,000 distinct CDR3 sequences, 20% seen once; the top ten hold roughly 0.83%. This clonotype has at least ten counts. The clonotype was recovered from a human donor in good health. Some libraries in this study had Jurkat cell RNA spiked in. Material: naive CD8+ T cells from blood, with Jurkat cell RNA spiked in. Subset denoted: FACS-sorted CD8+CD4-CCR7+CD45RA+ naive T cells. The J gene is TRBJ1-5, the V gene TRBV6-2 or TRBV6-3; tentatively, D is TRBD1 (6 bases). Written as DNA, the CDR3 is TGTGCCAGCAGCTACGTAGGGGGGCAGCCCCAGCATTTT. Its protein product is CASSYVGGQPQHF.